Detailed here is one TCR beta chain. There is no known antigen for this receptor. The data derive from a study of cytomegalovirus exposure and HLA in healthy donors (dated by TCRdb to 2017 to 2019). Study-level background: In an earlier analysis of 587 of the donors, under 300 Gb of sequence data and 100 million or so unique TCR beta sequences from roughly 190 million T cells were reported. Roughly 300 gigabases of sequencing data and about 92 million unique TCR sequences made up an early release that covered several hundred HLA-typed donors. Among the roughly 410 genotyped donors, around 81% belonged to the genetic ancestry cluster associated with self-reported Caucasian donors. The aim of the study was to test whether cataloging public T cell receptors could identify signatures of past pathogen exposure. The T cell repertoires of 666 subjects were profiled by immunosequencing and related to cytomegalovirus serostatus. A separate validation cohort of 100 to 150 different subjects was used in addition to the 666-subject first cohort. The study combined high-throughput TCR immunosequencing, statistical association of individual TCRs with disease status, and machine learning to predict cytomegalovirus infection status. In a later analysis, previously published TCR beta repertoires from 600 to 850 donors were re-analyzed and high-resolution HLA genotyping was added so that TCR occurrence patterns could be studied. Rather than drawing on any new phenotypic data, the later analysis identified candidate immune exposures from TCR beta sequences and the way those sequences occurred across donors. To decide whether each TCR beta V gene segment behaved as functional or pseudogenic, an earlier analysis of some 600 of the donors relied on high-throughput TCR beta sequencing. Alongside the repertoire data, information on donor age, sex, ethnicity and CMV serostatus was compiled. Genome-wide SNP genotypes for about three fifths of the roughly 700 donors were used in a later genetic analysis, which treated that subset as a discovery cohort. Every repertoire in the discovery cohort had been generated on one and the same sequencing platform. Class I and class II HLA loci were covered by the typing at four-digit resolution. Typing coverage differed by locus: A, B, C, DRB1 and DQB1 were typed in roughly 620-630 donors, DQA1 in approximately 520, DPA1 in 606, and DPB1 in 400 to 490. Four or five DR-DQ haplotypes were handled as single units for association and clustering because linkage in the cohort was strong. On average, 235,054 unique TCR beta nucleotide sequences were sequenced per donor among some 430 genotyped donors of the cohort, with 15% to 20% of those sequences being non-productive. Here is what the overall study found, with its caveats: Most TCR sequences were seen in very few donors, while some public TCRs were found in many individuals. The cohort was sequenced for TCR beta chains only, and without alpha or paired-chain data the features that could be detected were limited. In vitro tests confirmed that three of the cytomegalovirus-associated TCR beta chains recognize cytomegalovirus antigens. Specific HLA alleles were associated with around 18,000 TCR beta sequences at a false discovery rate of 0.05 in a later analysis. Approximately 16 rarely observed V segments, including chromosome 9 orphons, were excluded from the earlier analysis of 550 to 700 of the donors because counts were too low. In both the original and validation cohorts, the classifier was reported to diagnose cytomegalovirus status with high specificity and sensitivity. A cluster of highly shared sequence variants was judged likely to be a technical artifact of the sequencing pipeline. Compared with equally common non-associated chains, HLA-associated TCR beta chains in a later analysis were more clonally expanded and had lower generation probabilities. A later analysis found that TCR association rates varied across HLA loci, with DRB1 alleles showing the most associated TCRs and HLA-C alleles the fewest. In the study, roughly 160 TCR beta chains were listed as associated with cytomegalovirus. According to the authors, the approach could potentially be generalized to other disease states and immunological phenotypes. According to a later analysis, most CMV-associated TCR beta chains appeared to be HLA-restricted, and the HLA associations seemed to be driven largely by CMV exposure. For the cohort, immune exposure information was limited to CMV serostatus. Because HLA typing was unavailable for some donors at each locus, only the typed subset was used in association tests. In a later genetic analysis, a missense DCLRE1C variant was associated with V-gene and J-gene trimming of TCR beta chains, and the association was replicated in an independent cohort. The 87-base-pair reads could not distinguish some IMGT-functional V segments, including TRBV6-2 and TRBV6-3, so those segments were excluded. An earlier analysis of around 600 of the donors showed that most TCR beta V segments appeared in productive rearrangements either about 90% or about 30% of the time, which broadly matched IMGT annotations. A further reported finding was that TCR beta sequences accurately predicted the HLA-A and HLA-B alleles for most subjects in the first cohort. According to a later genetic analysis, donors in an Asian-associated ancestry cluster had fewer N-insertions in productive TCRs than the approximately 670-donor mean. A later analysis reported that several top co-occurrence clusters appeared linked to parvovirus B19, influenza, CMV and Epstein-Barr virus. When HLA alleles, especially DR and DQ, strongly co-occurred, TCR associations were difficult to assign to individual alleles. Sequencing depth was assumed to be roughly uniform across donors in the presence/absence analyses, though that assumption may not hold. Linkage disequilibrium might explain the correlated functional status among segregating V segments, but an unknown experimental factor could not be ruled out.

V was cut back by 4 bases and J by 2 bases, leaving a gap of 13 bases between them. The germline V gene provides CDR1 SGHRS and CDR2 YFSETQ. Including cysteine and phenylalanine, the CDR3 has 14 amino acids. This entry keeps only the CDR3 DNA: 42 bases, framed from base 1. In total, more than 500 healthy bone marrow donors made up the cohort. At the time of sampling, every cohort member was nominally healthy, though immune exposures that went unrecorded were likely present. The donor was CMV seropositive and belonged to the group of 250 to 350 seropositive cohort members. A peripheral blood sample was collected from each donor, and TCR beta sequencing was performed on peripheral blood mononuclear cells. Genomic DNA extraction from the blood cell samples was performed with the Qiagen DNeasy Blood Extraction Kit. Library prep was done by the immunoSEQ multiplex PCR assay. For the multiplex PCR, a mixture combining 60 forward primers for TCR Vbeta segments and 13 reverse primers for TCR Jbeta segments was used. The CDR3 region of rearranged TCR beta genes was amplified from genomic DNA by a multiplex PCR assay. On the Illumina HiSeq System, the amplified TCR beta libraries were sequenced as 87-base-pair reads. In the paper's pipeline: In a later analysis, some 80 million unique TCR beta chains were counted across the 666 repertoires, and roughly 10 million of these chains were shared by at least two donors. A nearest-neighbor algorithm error-corrected the raw reads and collapsed the reads into unique sequences, merging closely related sequences to remove PCR and sequencing errors. To assign V, D and J gene segments, CDR3 sequences were aligned to IMGT reference sequences. For a sequence to be retained, a match of at least six nucleotides to both a V gene segment and a J gene segment was required. Rearrangements were called productive when the CDR3 lacked stop codons and stayed in frame with V and J; all others were non-productive. CDR3 was defined by IMGT convention, running from the second conserved V-encoded cysteine to the conserved J-encoded phenylalanine. In an earlier analysis of more than 550 of the donors, sequences lacking an unambiguous match to a single V gene segment were excluded. An earlier analysis of 500 to 700 of the donors classified V segments as functional when productive rearrangements were above 56.7% and as segregating when the standard deviation between donors was above 5%. A statistical classification framework was built to diagnose cytomegalovirus status from the catalog of TCR beta chain sequences. In a later analysis, V and J genes were assigned by comparing TCR nucleotide sequences against IMGT/GENE-DB human TR gene sequences. Using the TCRdist pipeline, a later analysis assigned CDR3 sequences along with most-parsimonious VDJ recombination scenarios. In a later analysis, every TCR beta chain was defined by the combination of its CDR3 amino acid sequence and its V-gene family, and reads without a unique V-gene family were dropped. As a way to deal with suspected cross-contamination and a sequencing artifact, a later analysis dropped 450 to 600 nucleotide sequences that were highly shared and had low generation probability. In a later analysis, a clonal expansion index for each public chain was calculated from normalized within-repertoire ranks of inferred template counts. A later analysis computed generation probabilities with a VDJ recombination model fitted to out-of-frame rearrangements, and checked the results against IGoR. In a later analysis, TCR-TCR, TCR-HLA and TCR-CMV co-occurrence was scored with hypergeometric tests, and a repertoire-size bias correction was applied to TCR pairs. False discovery rates were estimated in a later analysis by permuting HLA or CMV assignments 20 times. In a later analysis, co-occurring TCRs were grouped using DBSCAN, with TCRdist sequence similarity added in when clustering inside HLA-allele-positive subsets. Repertoires with fewer than 30,000 or more than 120,000 public chains, plus five repertoires with anomalous nucleotide sharing, were excluded from co-occurrence clustering. This is the immuneACCESS table as TCRdb keeps it, with only in-frame sequences that have V and J called. A part of the clones is gone; compared with another copy, unresolved V genes explain less than half, and the rest is unexplained. V, J and clone size were drawn from that table, and D and trimming were deduced from the DNA. The sample table includes 150,000 to 200,000 clones. 0.7% to 0.8% of the sample rests with the top ten.

The sample comprised PBMCs. This TCR derives from a woman younger than 30 in good health and CMV-seropositive. The chain employs TRBV5-1 and TRBJ2-7, with a weak D call of TRBD1 (6 bases match). The DNA is TGCGCCAGCAGCACCCGACAGGCCCCCTACGAGCAGTACTTC. It translates as CASSTRQAPYEQYF. The CDR3, completed at both ends by the reference TRBV5-1 and TRBJ2-7 genes, gives the full variable domain KAGVTQTPRYLIKTRGQQVTLSCSPISGHRSVSWYQQTPGQGLQFLFEYFSETQRNKGNFPGRFSGRQFSNSRSEMNVSTLELGDSALYLCASSTRQAPYEQYFGPGTRLTVT.